Below are 32 T cell receptor beta chains sequenced from a single sample in a study of T cells in tuberculosis. TCRdb's copy holds only in-frame clones and misses some; the assay was immunoSEQ multiplex PCR. Of 20,000 to 25,000 clones listed, about 92% are singletons. Material: PBMCs. These receptors were collected from a donor aged 10-30 years with latent tuberculosis or without tuberculosis infection. Some clones in this sample may be carry-over from other donors' samples.

This clone was seen just once. The chain combines TRBV12-2 with TRBJ2-7; the table assigns TRBD2, which was not confirmed against the DNA. TRBV12-2 is given as a pseudogene. This CDR3 spans 16 amino acids. CDR3 nucleotides: TGTGCAAGTCGCTTAGGGGCATCCGGGGACTCCTACGAGCAGTACTTC. Its translation: CASRLGASGDSYEQYF.

The chain recombines TRBV7-2 with TRBJ2-7; D possibly corresponds to TRBD2 (6 bases). Trimming shortened V by 3 bases and J by 2 bases, and 26 bases separated the two germline ends. Germline V gives CDR1 SGHTA, CDR2 FQGNSA. There are 19 residues in the CDR3. The CDR3 DNA follows: TGTGCCAGCAGCTTCCTCACTCGGGGGTCCTTTTACTCCCCCTACGAGCAGTACTTC. It is translated as CASSFLTRGSFYSPYEQYF.

The chain uses TRBV29-1 and TRBJ2-7; TRBD2 matches at 9 bases. Trimming took 4 bases from V and 4 from J; bases not matched to a gene: 14. Germline assignment: CDR1 SQVTM and CDR2 ANQGSEA. This CDR3 has 16 residues. The CDR3 sequence is CSVAWLAGHSSYEQYF. The CDR3 coding sequence is TGCAGCGTTGCGTGGCTAGCGGGACACTCCTCATACGAGCAGTACTTC.

V and J are TRBV9 and TRBJ2-7; TRBD2 agrees at 14 bases. The V gene's germline CDR1 is SGDLS and CDR2 YYNGEE. The trim removed 6 bases at V and 0 bases at J, leaving 5 bases unmatched. CDR3 length equals 16 residues. CDR3 residues: CASTPGLAGDSYEQYF. The DNA of the CDR3 is TGTGCCAGCACTCCGGGACTAGCGGGGGACTCCTACGAGCAGTACTTC.

In its sample, this clone was seen a few times. The chain uses TRBV29-1 and TRBJ2-1; 10 nucleotides line up with TRBD2. Germline CDR1 is SQVTM and CDR2 is ANQGSEA. This CDR3 spans 15 amino acids. Trimming took 1 base from V and 6 from J; bases not matched to a gene: 6. The CDR3 spells CSVEGAASGSNEQFF. DNA of the CDR3: TGCAGCGTTGAAGGGGCCGCTAGCGGGAGCAATGAGCAGTTCTTC.

The genes are TRBV19 and TRBJ1-2; a weak D match, TRBD1 (5 bases). Trimming took off 7 bases at V and 4 bases at J, with 22 bases between the two ends. The V gene's germline CDR1 is LNHDA and CDR2 SQIVND (reference sequence). The CDR3 is made up of 16 amino acids. The DNA of the CDR3 is TGTGCCAGTACCCAGGCGTTTGACAGTGGGTTCTATGGCTACACCTTC. Translation: CASTQAFDSGFYGYTF.

The chain employs TRBV27 and TRBJ1-1; D call uncertain. The CDR3 sequence is 15 residues long. CDR1 MNHEY and CDR2 SMNVEV come from the germline V gene (reference sequence). Deletions cut 2 bases from V and 3 bases from J, with 13 bases between. CDR3 nucleotides: TGTGCCAGCAGTTTAGAGGGTACGTTGTACACTGAAGCTTTCTTT. Translation gives CASSLEGTLYTEAFF.

This chain joins TRBV11-2 and TRBJ2-4; TRBD1 might be the D (6 bases). The germline V and J ends were trimmed by 7 bases and 0 bases, with 16 bases remaining between them. The CDR3 is 16 amino acids. Germline V gene data show CDR1 as SGHAT and CDR2 as FQNNGV. As DNA, the CDR3 is TGTGCCAGCACCGAACAGGGCTTACTAGCCAAAAACATTCAGTACTTC. This gives the protein CASTEQGLLAKNIQYF.

The V call is TRBV11-3, the J call TRBJ2-7, with 11 positions matching TRBD1. The CDR3 is made up of 19 amino acids. Trimming took 0 bases from V and 6 from J; bases not matched to a gene: 16. CDR1 is SGHNT, CDR2 YENEEA, per germline. CDR3 nucleotides: TGTGCCAGCAGCTTAGAGCGCGGGGACAGGGGGTTCTCTAGTGCCGAGCAGTACTTC. Its protein is CASSLERGDRGFSSAEQYF.

The rearrangement joins TRBV5-1 to TRBJ2-4; 7 nucleotides match TRBD1. The trim removed 0 bases at V and 6 bases at J, leaving 3 bases unmatched. CDR3 length equals 14 residues. CDR1 and CDR2 from the germline V gene are SGHRS and YFSETQ. DNA for the CDR3: TGCGCCAGCAGCTTGGGGACAGGTTTAAACATTCAGTACTTC. Its translation: CASSLGTGLNIQYF.

The chain is built from TRBV6-5 and TRBJ1-4; D remains unclear. V lost 6 bases and J lost 0, with 11 bases in between. This CDR3 has 15 amino acids. Looked up from germline, CDR1 is MNHEY and CDR2 is SVGAGI. The CDR3 DNA follows: TGTGCCAGCAGATTCGACTCCTCAACTAATGAAAAACTGTTTTTT. Translation: CASRFDSSTNEKLFF.

The chain is built from TRBV21-1 and TRBJ1-2; TRBD1, as called in the table, went unchecked against the DNA. TRBV21-1 is termed a pseudogene. CDR3 size: 12 residues. In nucleotides, the CDR3 is TGTGCCAGCCACACGCAGTACTATGGCTACACCTTC. Translation: CASHTQYYGYTF.

The chain couples TRBV27 to TRBJ1-3; D may be TRBD1 (6 bases). There are 14 residues in the CDR3. Germline loops: CDR1 MNHEY, CDR2 SMNVEV (reference sequence). Trimming cost V 3 bases and J 2 bases, with 8 bases left between them. CDR3 DNA: TGTGCCAGCAGTTTGGGGGGGCCTGGAAACACCATATATTTT. The encoded protein is CASSLGGPGNTIYF.

The chain couples TRBV5-1 to TRBJ1-1, with a weak D call TRBD1 (6 bases). The CDR3 loop spans 13 amino acids. The germline V gene has CDR1 SGHRS and CDR2 YFSETQ. V dropped 4 bases and J dropped 5 bases, with 12 bases sitting between them. The CDR3, as DNA: TGCGCCAGCAGCCGGGAGGGGGAGACTGAAGCTTTCTTT. As protein: CASSREGETEAFF.

This chain joins TRBV7-2 and TRBJ1-5, with D possibly being TRBD1 (6 bases). The CDR3 consists of 16 residues. Deletions cut 5 bases from V and 1 base from J, with 15 bases between. The germline V gene encodes CDR1 SGHTA and CDR2 FQGNSA. Here the CDR3 DNA reads TGTGCCAGCAGCCACACGGGGGGCAAGAGCAATCAGCCCCAGCATTTT. The encoded protein is CASSHTGGKSNQPQHF.

The V call is TRBV4-1, the J call TRBJ2-7, with D perhaps matching TRBD1 (5 bases). Germline V gives CDR1 MGHRA, CDR2 YSYEKL. CDR3 length: 14 amino acids. The V end lost 2 bases, the J end lost 3 bases, and 11 bases lay between the germline ends. Here the CDR3 reads CASSQLTDSYEQYF. CDR3 in DNA: TGCGCCAGCAGCCAACTGACAGACAGCTACGAGCAGTACTTC.

The sample holds a few counts of this clone. The rearrangement uses TRBV28 and TRBJ1-2; TRBD1 agrees at 7 bases. Per germline, CDR1 MDHEN and CDR2 SYDVKM. Trimming took 6 bases from V and 6 from J; bases not matched to a gene: 13. The CDR3 contains 15 residues. The CDR3 here is CASSVEGANGNGYTF. The CDR3 DNA is TGTGCCAGCAGCGTCGAGGGGGCGAACGGTAATGGCTACACCTTC.

This chain connects TRBV5-1 to TRBJ2-2; D is perhaps TRBD1 (6 bases). The CDR3 runs 13 residues. Germline-derived CDR1 and CDR2 are SGHRS and YFSETQ. Trimming took off 4 bases at V and 6 bases at J, with 10 bases between the two ends. CDR3 protein: CASSTQGAGELFF. Written as DNA, the CDR3 is TGCGCCAGCAGCACACAGGGCGCCGGGGAGCTGTTTTTT.

This chain uses TRBV7-3 with TRBJ2-2, with 7 bases matching TRBD1. In germline, CDR1 is SGHTA, CDR2 FQGTGA. The CDR3 extends over 17 amino acids. The V and J ends lost 2 bases and 4 bases, in that order; junction bases with no gene match: 10. The CDR3: CASSLGVTGAITGELFF. CDR3 coding DNA: TGTGCCAGCAGCTTAGGTGTTACAGGGGCTATCACCGGGGAGCTGTTTTTT. Complete variable domain (other parts from reference TRBV7-3 and TRBJ2-2): GAGVSQTPSNKVTEKGKYVELRCDPISGHTALYWYRQSLGQGPEFLIYFQGTGAADDSGLPNDRFFAVRPEGSVSTLKIQRTERGDSAVYLCASSLGVTGAITGELFFGEGSRLTVL.

The V and J genes are TRBV6-5 and TRBJ2-7, with D perhaps TRBD2 (6 bases). Germline lookup yields CDR1 MNHEY and CDR2 SVGAGI. The CDR3 is 12 residues long. Trimming cost V 2 bases and J 8 bases, with 10 bases left between them. DNA for the CDR3: TGTGCCAGCAGTTACGGAGGGCAGCAGCAGTACTTC. The encoded protein is CASSYGGQQQYF.

The V gene is TRBV4-1, the J gene TRBJ1-3; D is ambiguous. This CDR3 has 15 amino acids. Germline CDR1 is MGHRA and CDR2 is YSYEKL. Deletions cut 0 bases from V and 2 bases from J, with 8 bases between. The CDR3 sequence: CASSQDLITGNTIYF. For the CDR3, the DNA is TGCGCCAGCAGCCAAGATCTAATTACTGGAAACACCATATATTTT.

The rearrangement joins TRBV18 to TRBJ1-3; D not certain. Trimming pared 3 bases from V and 0 bases from J, leaving 12 bases between. The CDR3 has 16 residues. Germline V gene sequence: CDR1 KGHSH, CDR2 LQKENI. The CDR3 loop is CASSPPVRDSGNTIYF. The CDR3 nucleotides are TGTGCCAGCTCACCGCCAGTTCGGGACTCTGGAAACACCATATATTTT.

V and J are TRBV9 and TRBJ2-7; 10 bases map to TRBD1. J gave up 6 bases and V 0 bases, and 6 bases lay outside the gene matches. The CDR3 is 15 amino acids. In germline, CDR1 is SGDLS, CDR2 YYNGEE. CDR3 loop: CASSVEPGQGREQYF. Here the CDR3 DNA reads TGTGCCAGCAGCGTAGAGCCGGGACAGGGGCGCGAGCAGTACTTC.

The chain links TRBV7-9 to TRBJ1-2, with D unclear. The length of the CDR3 is 13 residues. Trimming took off 5 bases at V and 7 bases at J, with 14 bases between the two ends. Looked up from germline, CDR1 is SEHNR and CDR2 is FQNEAQ (reference sequence). CDR3 residues: CASSPPLATGYTF. CDR3 bases: TGTGCCAGCAGCCCTCCCCTAGCTACTGGCTACACCTTC. Supplemented by reference TRBV7-9 and TRBJ1-2, the full variable domain reads DTGVSQNPRHKITKRGQNVTFRCDPISEHNRLYWYRQTLGQGPEFLTYFQNEAQLEKSRLLSDRFSAERPKGSFSTLEIQRTEQGDSAMYLCASSPPLATGYTFGSGTRLTVV.

The chain carries TRBV29-1 and TRBJ2-2, with a tentative D call TRBD1 (5 bases). The length of the CDR3 is 13 residues. Germline V gene lookup returns CDR1 SQVTM and CDR2 ANQGSEA. V lost 5 bases and J lost 1, with 8 bases in between. CDR3 DNA: TGCAGCGTTCGACAGATGAACACCGGGGAGCTGTTTTTT. Translated, it gives CSVRQMNTGELFF.

This clone has just one count. V gene TRBV30 combines with J gene TRBJ1-1; tentative D call: TRBD1 (5 bases). Germline V gene data show CDR1 as GTSNPN and CDR2 as SVGIG (reference sequence). V gave up 0 bases and J gave up 4 bases, with 9 bases separating them. CDR3 length: 13 amino acids. The CDR3 DNA sequence: TGTGCCTGGAGTGTACGGGGGATCACTGAAGCTTTCTTT. As protein: CAWSVRGITEAFF.

This chain links TRBV6-5 with TRBJ1-5; D possibly corresponds to TRBD1 (6 bases). Trimming shortened V by 6 bases and J by 0 bases, and 12 bases separated the two germline ends. This CDR3 comprises 15 residues. Looked up from germline, CDR1 is MNHEY and CDR2 is SVGAGI. CDR3 bases: TGTGCCAGCAGCCCGGCGGGGGCTAGCAATCAGCCCCAGCATTTT. This encodes CASSPAGASNQPQHF.

This clone was recorded a few times. V and J are TRBV5-4 and TRBJ1-2; 9 bases agree with TRBD1. CDR1 is SGHNT and CDR2 is YYREEE in the germline V gene (reference sequence). The CDR3 consists of 16 residues. The V and J ends lost 0 bases and 6 bases, in that order; junction bases with no gene match: 9. CDR3 sequence: CASSLALRDRADGYTF. The CDR3 DNA is TGTGCCAGCAGCTTGGCCCTTCGGGACAGGGCAGATGGCTACACCTTC. Looking up the rest from reference TRBV5-4 and TRBJ1-2 gives the full variable domain: ETGVTQSPTHLIKTRGQQVTLRCSSQSGHNTVSWYQQALGQGPQFIFQYYREEENGRGNFPPRFSGLQFPNYSSELNVNALELDDSALYLCASSLALRDRADGYTFGSGTRLTVV.

This sequence joins TRBV7-2 and TRBJ1-6; the match to TRBD1 covers 11 bases. Losses at the gene ends were 5 bases for V and 9 bases for J; bases not matched to a gene: 9. The CDR3 runs 16 residues. The germline CDR1 and CDR2 sequences are SGHTA and FQGNSA. The CDR3 protein is CASSPGQGARSSPLHF. DNA of the CDR3: TGTGCCAGCAGCCCAGGACAGGGGGCGAGGAGTTCACCCCTCCACTTT.

The chain links TRBV5-1 to TRBJ2-7; 8 nucleotides agree with TRBD1. Germline V gives CDR1 SGHRS, CDR2 YFSETQ. This CDR3 comprises 16 residues. V gave up 7 bases and J gave up 1 base; unmatched junction bases: 13. CDR3 loop: CASRINDGQGSYEQYF. CDR3 sequence (DNA): TGCGCCAGCCGAATAAACGATGGACAGGGATCCTACGAGCAGTACTTC.

This chain links TRBV20-1 with TRBJ2-7, with D hard to call. Trimming pared 6 bases from V and 0 bases from J, leaving 6 bases between. Germline lookup yields CDR1 DFQATT and CDR2 SNEGSKA (reference sequence). The CDR3 totals 11 residues. The CDR3 reads CSALNSYEQYF. The CDR3 nucleotides read TGCAGTGCCCTAAACTCCTACGAGCAGTACTTC.

The chain is built from TRBV14 and TRBJ2-3, with 9 bases that match TRBD2. Germline V gene data show CDR1 as SGHDN and CDR2 as FVKESK. The trim removed 1 base at V and 5 bases at J, leaving 10 bases unmatched. The CDR3 consists of 17 residues. CDR3 bases: TGTGCCAGCAGCCAAGTGTTACCACTAGCGGGCGGAGATACGCAGTATTTT. Its translation: CASSQVLPLAGGDTQYF.